The next 24 T cell receptor beta chains were all read from a single sample in a study of blood T cell repertoires in COVID-19. The method was immunoSEQ multiplex PCR; TCRdb's version includes in-frame clones alone and lacks a portion of them. The sample has nearly 110,000 clones, about four fifths seen once; the top ten hold 4.3%. Source material: peripheral blood. The receptors originated from a man between 65 and 85 years old with acute or convalescent COVID-19.

The chain is built from TRBV13 and TRBJ2-7; the match to TRBD2 covers 11 bases. V gave up 3 bases and J gave up 2 bases; unmatched junction bases: 3. CDR3 length: 15 amino acids. Germline V lookup: CDR1 PRHDT, CDR2 FYEKMQ (reference sequence). The CDR3: CASSFTSGGPYEQYF. The CDR3 nucleotides are TGTGCCAGCAGCTTTACTAGCGGGGGTCCCTACGAGCAGTACTTC.

The gene calls are TRBV27 and TRBJ1-1; D is perhaps TRBD1 (6 bases). The CDR3 loop spans 13 amino acids. From germline, CDR1 is MNHEY and CDR2 SMNVEV (reference sequence). The V end lost 4 bases, the J end lost 8 bases, and 14 bases lay between the germline ends. The CDR3 DNA sequence: TGTGCCAGCAGTTGGGCAGGGGCATCGGAAGCTTTCTTT. Encoded protein: CASSWAGASEAFF.

The genes are TRBV19 and TRBJ1-2, with a weak D call TRBD1 (5 bases). CDR1 is LNHDA, CDR2 SQIVND, per germline (reference sequence). The CDR3 sequence is 12 residues long. The V and J ends lost 7 bases and 7 bases respectively, with 13 bases between them. The CDR3 sequence is CASTLGRAGYTF. In DNA form, the CDR3 reads TGTGCCAGTACCCTCGGCAGGGCTGGCTACACCTTC.

The chain couples TRBV5-1 to TRBJ1-5, with 7 bases lining up with TRBD1. From germline, CDR1 is SGHRS and CDR2 YFSETQ. With V trimmed by 4 bases and J by 3 bases, 7 bases remained unmatched. CDR3 length equals 15 residues. The CDR3 bases are TGCGCCAGCAGCCTGGCCGGACAGGACAATCAGCCCCAGCATTTT. It specifies CASSLAGQDNQPQHF.

The chain joins TRBV2 to TRBJ2-2; D perhaps matches TRBD1 (6 bases). The CDR3 is 16 residues long. Trimming took 3 bases from V and 1 from J, leaving 12 bases between them. The germline gives CDR1 SNHLY, CDR2 FYNNEI. The CDR3 loop reads CASSESGTMNTGELFF. The CDR3 nucleotides are TGTGCCAGCAGTGAGTCCGGGACAATGAACACCGGGGAGCTGTTTTTT.

Comment on this clone: The same CDR3 is also encoded by other DNA sequences in this sample. The J gene is TRBJ2-4, the V gene TRBV6-5; 9 positions agree with TRBD2. The germline gives CDR1 MNHEY, CDR2 SVGAGI. The junction had 1 base not matched to a gene; V was cut back by 0 bases and J by 1 base. The CDR3 runs 16 residues. For the CDR3, the DNA is TGTGCCAGCAGTTACTCTGGACTAGCGGCCAAAAACATTCAGTACTTC. Amino acids: CASSYSGLAAKNIQYF.

This chain joins TRBV7-6 and TRBJ2-7, with TRBD2 identical over 7 bases. The CDR3 length is 15 residues. CDR1 and CDR2 from the germline V gene are SGHVS and FNYEAQ. J lost 6 bases, V lost 1 base, and 9 bases had no gene match. The chain's CDR3 is CASSLVLRGNAEQYF. The DNA of the CDR3 is TGTGCCAGCAGCTTAGTCTTGCGGGGGAATGCCGAGCAGTACTTC.

This clone was observed a few times. The V call is TRBV9, the J call TRBJ2-1; weak D call: TRBD2 (5 bases). Looked up from germline, CDR1 is SGDLS and CDR2 is YYNGEE. CDR3 length equals 15 residues. V dropped 0 bases and J dropped 5 bases, with 12 bases sitting between them. The CDR3 coding sequence is TGTGCCAGCAGCGTAGGAGGGTCACACGACAATGAGCAGTTCTTC. Translated, it gives CASSVGGSHDNEQFF.

J is TRBJ2-7 and V is TRBV6-5; 8 bases agree with TRBD1. Trimming at V came to 4 bases and at J to 0 bases, leaving 8 bases not matched to a gene. CDR3 size: 16 residues. Germline CDR1 MNHEY, CDR2 SVGAGI. The CDR3 here is CASSSRTGLSSYEQYF. For the CDR3, the DNA is TGTGCCAGCAGTTCCCGGACAGGGTTGAGCTCCTACGAGCAGTACTTC.

The table lists this clone with a count of one. The rearrangement uses TRBV29-1 and TRBJ2-7; D is possibly TRBD1 (5 bases). The CDR3 consists of 14 residues. With 5 bases removed from V and 6 bases from J, the gap between germline ends came to 20 bases. In germline, CDR1 is SQVTM, CDR2 ANQGSEA. The CDR3 protein is CSVYARATAGEQYF. The CDR3 DNA is TGCAGCGTTTACGCCAGGGCAACGGCCGGCGAGCAGTACTTC.

V usage is TRBV7-2 and J usage is TRBJ2-1, with 8 bases fitting TRBD2. Trimming cost V 1 base and J 4 bases; bases outside gene matches: 6. The germline gives CDR1 SGHTA, CDR2 FQGNSA. The CDR3 loop spans 16 amino acids. The CDR3 bases are TGTGCCAGCAGCTTAGGCCTAGCGGGTGGTTACAATGAGCAGTTCTTC. Protein product: CASSLGLAGGYNEQFF.

The rearrangement joins TRBV18 to TRBJ2-1; 9 nucleotides line up with TRBD2. The CDR3 consists of 15 residues. Germline trimming cut 2 bases from V and 5 bases from J; bases unmatched to any gene: 4. CDR1 and CDR2 (germline): KGHSH, LQKENI. The CDR3 DNA reads as TGTGCCAGCTCACCAAGGCGGGGGGGCGACAATGAGCAGTTCTTC. Encoded protein: CASSPRRGGDNEQFF.

By sample fraction, this clone is medium-sized. CDR3 amino acids: CASSFEGDSGNTIYF. The DNA of the CDR3 is TGTGCCAGCAGCTTTGAGGGGGACTCTGGAAACACCATATATTTT. V and J are TRBV12-1 and TRBJ1-3; the table's D call TRBD1 went unverified against the DNA. TRBV12-1 is given as a pseudogene. The CDR3 extends over 15 amino acids.

This chain connects TRBV19 to TRBJ1-1; possibly TRBD1 for D (6 bases). Between the trimmed V and J ends, which lost 5 bases and 7 bases, there was a span of 14 bases. The CDR3 covers 13 residues. CDR1 and CDR2 from the germline V gene are LNHDA and SQIVND (reference sequence). The CDR3 DNA sequence: TGTGCCAGTAGTCGGGACATCAAGGTTGAAGCTTTCTTT. This encodes CASSRDIKVEAFF.

The J gene is TRBJ2-7, the V gene TRBV18, with 7 bases that match TRBD1. Germline CDR1 and CDR2: KGHSH and LQKENI. There are 14 residues in the CDR3. Trimming cost V 7 bases and J 1 base; bases outside gene matches: 7. Written as DNA, the CDR3 is TGTGCCAGCTTCTGGCAGGGGGATTCCTACGAGCAGTACTTC. Translating it yields CASFWQGDSYEQYF.

The chain links TRBV18 to TRBJ2-7, with D possibly being TRBD1 (6 bases). V shed 5 bases and J shed 4 bases, with 15 bases lying between them. The CDR3 is 14 residues long. Germline V gene data show CDR1 as KGHSH and CDR2 as LQKENI. CDR3 coding DNA: TGTGCCAGCTCATTAACCGAGGGGGTTTACGAGCAGTACTTC. Translated, it gives CASSLTEGVYEQYF.

The V call is TRBV6-5, the J call TRBJ1-1, with TRBD1 as a possible D gene (6 bases). V was shortened by 1 base and J by 4 bases, with 7 bases between the two germline ends. The CDR3 runs to 13 residues. Germline CDR1 is MNHEY and CDR2 is SVGAGI. The CDR3 region is CASSYFRGTEAFF. DNA of the CDR3: TGTGCCAGCAGTTACTTCAGGGGCACTGAAGCTTTCTTT.

The chain combines TRBV9 with TRBJ1-5; D is possibly TRBD1 (5 bases). CDR1 SGDLS and CDR2 YYNGEE come from the germline V gene. The germline V and J ends were trimmed by 4 bases and 4 bases, with 15 bases remaining between them. The CDR3 sequence is 15 residues long. CDR3 in amino acids: CASSPLGGGNQPQHF. CDR3 nucleotide sequence: TGTGCCAGCAGCCCCCTCGGGGGGGGGAATCAGCCCCAGCATTTT.

The gene calls are TRBV7-9 and TRBJ1-1; 8 positions agree with TRBD1. In germline, CDR1 is SEHNR, CDR2 FQNEAQ (reference sequence). After removal of 6 bases from V and 4 bases from J, the junction contained 4 bases not matched to a gene. The CDR3 contains 13 residues. DNA of the CDR3: TGTGCCAGCAGTACAGGGGGGAGCACTGAAGCTTTCTTT. It yields the protein CASSTGGSTEAFF. Together with reference TRBV7-9 and TRBJ1-1, the CDR3 gives the full variable domain: DTGVSQNPRHKITKRGQNVTFRCDPISEHNRLYWYRQTLGQGPEFLTYFQNEAQLEKSRLLSDRFSAERPKGSFSTLEIQRTEQGDSAMYLCASSTGGSTEAFFGQGTRLTVV.

J is TRBJ1-1 and V is TRBV7-9; D may be TRBD1 (5 bases). This CDR3 has 14 amino acids. V lost 5 bases, J lost 8 bases, and 18 bases lay in between. Germline lookup yields CDR1 SEHNR and CDR2 FQNEAQ (reference sequence). The CDR3 spells CASSTNGALGEAFF. CDR3 nucleotide sequence: TGTGCCAGCAGCACCAATGGGGCGCTGGGGGAAGCTTTCTTT.

At least ten counts were recorded for this clone. J is TRBJ1-5 and V is TRBV19; 7 bases align to TRBD1. This CDR3 is 15 amino acids long. The junction had 7 bases not matched to a gene; V was cut back by 4 bases and J by 4 bases. Germline V lookup: CDR1 LNHDA, CDR2 SQIVND (reference sequence). This chain's CDR3 is CASSKGQNPNQPQHF. The CDR3 region has the DNA TGTGCCAGTAGTAAGGGACAGAATCCTAATCAGCCCCAGCATTTT. The variable domain in full, completed from reference TRBV19 and TRBJ1-5, reads DGGITQSPKYLFRKEGQNVTLSCEQNLNHDAMYWYRQDPGQGLRLIYYSQIVNDFQKGDIAEGYSVSREKKESFPLTVTSAQKNPTAFYLCASSKGQNPNQPQHFGDGTRLSIL.

The chain couples TRBV19 to TRBJ2-5; unclear D gene. Trimming removed 7 bases at V and 3 bases at J, with 15 bases between. The CDR3 has 14 amino acids. CDR1 LNHDA and CDR2 SQIVND come from the germline V gene (reference sequence). The CDR3 nucleotides are TGTGCCAGTAAGGTCGGGTCTTCAGAAGAGACCCAGTACTTC. Its protein product is CASKVGSSEETQYF.

The chain recombines TRBV6-5 with TRBJ2-7, with 10 bases that match TRBD1. V lost 5 bases and J lost 5; bases outside the gene matches: 6. This CDR3 is 14 amino acids long. CDR1 is MNHEY and CDR2 is SVGAGI in the germline V gene. CDR3 nucleotides: TGTGCCAGCAGTCGGGACAGGGGAGTCCACGAGCAGTACTTC. It codes for CASSRDRGVHEQYF.

The rearrangement joins TRBV19 to TRBJ2-3; D may be TRBD2 (7 bases). Deletions cut 3 bases from V and 1 base from J, with 17 bases between. Per the germline V gene, CDR1 is LNHDA and CDR2 is SQIVND (reference sequence). The CDR3 covers 17 residues. The CDR3 nucleotides are TGTGCCAGTAGTATGTCTGGGGGCGGGGGCCGCACAGATACGCAGTATTTT. Residues: CASSMSGGGGRTDTQYF.